The clone carrying this TCR beta chain was detected a few times. What it binds is unknown. This specimen comes from a study of blood T cells in healthy people across ages. Study-wide findings and caveats: There were more naive CD4+ cells and higher diversity in long-lived donors than in aged donors. Using unsorted PBMCs precluded a conclusive naive versus antigen-experienced comparison.

Every sample gave at least 5 micrograms of total RNA when it was extracted. CDR1 is SGHTA, CDR2 FQGNSA, per germline. The CDR3 totals 11 residues. The V gene lost 5 bases and the J gene lost 10 bases, with 9 bases spanning the gap. With a J-beta primer mix and a sample-barcoded 5' primer, a second PCR ran 7 to 11 cycles. CDR3-containing paired-end reads numbered at least 2.5 million in each sample. One entry per CDR3 protein, called by TCRdb with MiXCR from the 5' RACE reads. The sample consists of about 570,000 distinct CDR3 sequences, 27% of them appearing once. Material for sequencing was blood. The clonotype was recovered from a woman in her seventies in good health. The rearrangement uses TRBV7-2 and TRBJ2-1; D gene unclear. This CDR3 reads CASSLQREQFF. CDR3 nucleotide sequence: TGTGCCAGCAGCCTACAGAGGGAGCAGTTCTTC.